This is a list of T cell receptor beta chains from one sample in a study of early T cells in non-severe SARS-CoV-2 infection. One entry per CDR3 protein, called by TCRdb with MiXCR from the 5' RACE reads. The sample has 65,000 to 70,000 distinct CDR3 sequences, around 9.9% seen once. Sequencing was performed on whole blood. The receptors were gathered from an adult who was a healthcare worker with PCR-confirmed SARS-CoV-2 infection or an uninfected control (not recorded which). The CDR3 runs from the conserved cysteine through the conserved F or W. The D gene is left open where the match is weak. Part of the rows lack a size; the others show once, few, many or a class for expanded clones.

D: NA; size: NA; V: TRBV19; J: TRBJ2-3; CDR3: CASSMQASTDTQYF; DNA: TGTGCCAGTAGTATGCAGGCCTCCACAGATACGCAGTATTTT
D: NA; size: NA; V: TRBV28; J: TRBJ2-2; CDR3: CASSILSRGPRNTGELFF; DNA: TGTGCCAGCAGTATACTAAGCAGGGGCCCCAGGAACACCGGGGAGCTGTTTTTT
D: NA; size: NA; V: TRBV4-3; J: TRBJ1-5; CDR3: CASSQDSWGPQHF; DNA: TGCGCCAGCAGCCAAGATTCCTGGGGGCCCCAGCATTTT
D: NA; size: many; V: TRBV10-3; J: TRBJ1-4; CDR3: CAISAQGREKLFF; DNA: TGTGCCATCAGTGCGCAGGGTAGAGAAAAACTGTTTTTT
D: TRBD2; size: few; V: TRBV20-1; J: TRBJ2-2; CDR3: CSATTSGPNTGELFF; DNA: TGCAGTGCCACAACTAGCGGACCGAACACCGGGGAGCTGTTTTTT
D: NA; size: NA; V: TRBV20-1; J: TRBJ1-5; CDR3: CSASPGGIYSNQPQHF; DNA: TGCAGTGCTAGCCCGGGGGGAATTTATAGCAATCAGCCCCAGCATTTT
D: TRBD2; size: few; V: TRBV7-9; J: TRBJ2-1; CDR3: CASSPVAAGASEQFF; DNA: TGTGCCAGCAGCCCGGTGGCAGCGGGAGCCAGTGAGCAGTTCTTC
D: TRBD1; size: NA; V: TRBV7-8; J: TRBJ2-3; CDR3: CASSLTGGTDTQYF; DNA: TGTGCCAGCAGCTTGACAGGGGGCACAGATACGCAGTATTTT
D: NA; size: few; V: TRBV15; J: TRBJ2-2; CDR3: CATRSPAEAGELFF; DNA: TGTGCCACCCGCTCCCCGGCAGAGGCCGGGGAGCTGTTTTTT
D: NA; size: medium-sized; V: TRBV2; J: TRBJ2-2; CDR3: CASSETGELFF; DNA: TGTGCCAGCAGTGAAACCGGGGAGCTGTTTTTT
D: NA; size: NA; V: TRBV5-1; J: TRBJ2-3; CDR3: CASTLQGTDTQYF; DNA: TGCGCCAGCACCCTGCAGGGCACAGATACGCAGTATTTT
D: NA; size: few; V: TRBV10-3; J: TRBJ2-7; CDR3: CAISERAYEQYF; DNA: TGTGCCATCAGTGAGCGAGCCTACGAGCAGTACTTC
D: NA; size: NA; V: TRBV9; J: TRBJ2-3; CDR3: CASSVSPVETDTQYF; DNA: TGTGCCAGCAGCGTTTCCCCTGTAGAAACAGATACGCAGTATTTT
D: NA; size: few; V: TRBV29-1; J: TRBJ2-7; CDR3: CSVFLGYEQYF; DNA: TGCAGCGTTTTTTTGGGTTACGAGCAGTACTTC
D: NA; size: many; V: TRBV9; J: TRBJ1-1; CDR3: CASSVGGDGQRAFF; DNA: TGTGCCAGCAGCGTAGGAGGGGACGGCCAACGGGCTTTCTTT
D: TRBD1; size: NA; V: TRBV20-1; J: TRBJ2-2; CDR3: CSASPYTGTDFTGELFF; DNA: TGCAGTGCTAGTCCTTATACCGGGACAGATTTCACCGGGGAGCTGTTTTTT
D: NA; size: many; V: TRBV7-2; J: TRBJ2-3; CDR3: CASSLVGEFTDTQYF; DNA: TGTGCCAGCAGCTTAGTCGGGGAGTTCACAGATACGCAGTATTTT
D: NA; size: NA; V: TRBV20-1; J: TRBJ2-7; CDR3: CSAPRPGTGEQYF; DNA: TGCAGTGCTCCGAGGCCAGGGACGGGGGAGCAGTACTTC
D: NA; size: few; V: TRBV29-1; J: TRBJ2-2; CDR3: CSVAGALNTGELFF; DNA: TGCAGCGTTGCGGGGGCGCTGAACACCGGGGAGCTGTTTTTT
D: TRBD2; size: NA; V: TRBV5-6; J: TRBJ2-1; CDR3: CASSYGGLAWDEQFF; DNA: TGTGCCAGCAGCTACGGTGGACTAGCGTGGGATGAGCAGTTCTTC
D: NA; size: NA; V: TRBV5-1; J: TRBJ1-1; CDR3: CASRGSPYTEAFF; DNA: TGCGCCAGCAGAGGGTCCCCGTACACTGAAGCTTTCTTT
D: NA; size: many; V: TRBV6-5; J: TRBJ2-1; CDR3: CASSYSIKFYNEQFF; DNA: TGTGCCAGCAGTTATTCTATCAAGTTTTACAATGAGCAGTTCTTC
D: NA; size: many; V: TRBV19; J: TRBJ2-2; CDR3: CASSSQFGELFF; DNA: TGTGCCAGTAGTAGTCAATTTGGGGAGCTGTTTTTT
D: TRBD1; size: many; V: TRBV7-6; J: TRBJ1-4; CDR3: CASSLPGQGRKKLFF; DNA: TGTGCCAGCAGCTTACCAGGACAGGGAAGGAAAAAACTGTTTTTT
D: NA; size: many; V: TRBV28; J: TRBJ2-2; CDR3: CASSLTGGVDWSGELFF; DNA: TGTGCCAGCAGTTTAACTGGAGGAGTTGATTGGTCCGGGGAGCTGTTTTTT
D: NA; size: many; V: TRBV5-6; J: TRBJ2-5; CDR3: CASSPTGTSWATQYF; DNA: TGTGCCAGCAGCCCAACAGGAACTAGTTGGGCGACCCAGTACTTC
D: NA; size: NA; V: TRBV7-9; J: TRBJ1-4; CDR3: CVSSLGHTNEKLFF; DNA: TGTGTCAGCAGCTTGGGCCACACTAATGAAAAACTGTTTTTT
D: TRBD2; size: few; V: TRBV11-2; J: TRBJ2-1; CDR3: CASSSNVGLAGSEQFF; DNA: TGTGCCAGCAGCTCGAACGTAGGACTAGCGGGGAGTGAGCAGTTCTTC
D: TRBD2; size: NA; V: TRBV10-1; J: TRBJ2-3; CDR3: CASSRREYADTQYF; DNA: TGCGCCAGCAGTCGGCGGGAGTACGCAGATACGCAGTATTTT
D: TRBD1; size: NA; V: TRBV11-2; J: TRBJ2-1; CDR3: CASSQSGTGVYNEQFF; DNA: TGTGCCAGCAGCCAATCCGGGACAGGGGTATACAATGAGCAGTTCTTC
D: NA; size: few; V: TRBV29-1; J: TRBJ1-6; CDR3: CSVAWGKNSPLHF; DNA: TGCAGCGTTGCCTGGGGGAAAAATTCACCCCTCCACTTT
D: TRBD1; size: many; V: TRBV20-1; J: TRBJ1-1; CDR3: CSARNRGDNTEAFF; DNA: TGCAGTGCTAGGAACAGGGGTGATAACACTGAAGCTTTCTTT
D: NA; size: many; V: TRBV5-4; J: TRBJ2-7; CDR3: CASSLEPGLYYEQYF; DNA: TGTGCCAGCAGCTTGGAGCCGGGACTTTACTACGAGCAGTACTTC
D: TRBD1; size: few; V: TRBV20-1; J: TRBJ2-5; CDR3: CSAILTGGFETQYF; DNA: TGCAGTGCTATTCTCACAGGGGGCTTCGAGACCCAGTACTTC
D: TRBD2; size: few; V: TRBV7-9; J: TRBJ2-2; CDR3: CASSLASGSAGELFF; DNA: TGTGCCAGCAGCTTAGCTAGCGGGAGCGCCGGGGAGCTGTTTTTT
D: TRBD2; size: NA; V: TRBV20-1; J: TRBJ2-7; CDR3: CSASSGRTREQYF; DNA: TGCAGTGCATCAAGCGGGAGGACGCGAGAGCAGTACTTC
D: TRBD2; size: NA; V: TRBV2; J: TRBJ2-7; CDR3: CASSEASGSNYEQYF; DNA: TGTGCCAGCAGTGAGGCCAGCGGGAGTAACTACGAGCAGTACTTC
D: TRBD2; size: NA; V: TRBV5-4; J: TRBJ2-7; CDR3: CASSLPGLVDEQYF; DNA: TGTGCCAGCAGCTTGCCGGGACTAGTCGACGAGCAGTACTTC
D: NA; size: many; V: TRBV12-3/TRBV12-4; J: TRBJ2-7; CDR3: CASSHRSEQYF; DNA: TGTGCCAGCAGCCATAGGTCCGAGCAGTACTTC
D: TRBD1; size: many; V: TRBV5-1; J: TRBJ2-7; CDR3: CASSPQGASFEQYF; DNA: TGCGCCAGCAGCCCACAGGGGGCGTCTTTCGAGCAGTACTTC
D: TRBD1; size: NA; V: TRBV15; J: TRBJ2-7; CDR3: CATSRRTGEYEQYF; DNA: TGTGCCACCAGCAGGAGGACAGGGGAATACGAGCAGTACTTC
D: NA; size: NA; V: TRBV7-9; J: TRBJ1-1; CDR3: CASRQLVNTEAFF; DNA: TGTGCCAGCAGACAGCTAGTGAACACTGAAGCTTTCTTT
D: NA; size: medium-sized; V: TRBV4-1; J: TRBJ2-1; CDR3: CASSQDRLRGEQFF; DNA: TGCGCCAGCAGCCAAGATCGCCTAAGGGGTGAGCAGTTCTTC
D: NA; size: NA; V: TRBV20-1; J: TRBJ1-5; CDR3: CSASLSGDQPQHF; DNA: TGCAGTGCTAGCCTCTCAGGAGATCAGCCCCAGCATTTT
D: NA; size: NA; V: TRBV10-1; J: TRBJ2-2; CDR3: CASSETSANTGELFF; DNA: TGCGCCAGCAGTGAGACGTCAGCGAACACCGGGGAGCTGTTTTTT
D: NA; size: NA; V: TRBV4-1; J: TRBJ1-1; CDR3: CASRDLRGGTEAFF; DNA: TGCGCCAGCAGGGACCTAAGAGGCGGCACTGAAGCTTTCTTT
D: NA; size: NA; V: TRBV7-9; J: TRBJ1-4; CDR3: CASSLGQGDEKLFF; DNA: TGTGCCAGCAGCTTGGGCCAGGGCGATGAAAAACTGTTTTTT
D: NA; size: many; V: TRBV20-1; J: TRBJ1-2; CDR3: CSASVPDSSHYGYTF; DNA: TGCAGTGCTAGTGTCCCGGACAGCTCTCACTATGGCTACACCTTC
D: NA; size: NA; V: TRBV9; J: TRBJ2-3; CDR3: CASSVHREDTQYF; DNA: TGTGCCAGCAGCGTACACAGGGAGGATACGCAGTATTTT
D: NA; size: NA; V: TRBV10-2; J: TRBJ2-4; CDR3: CASGEAGRVSQYF; DNA: TGCGCCAGCGGTGAGGCCGGACGGGTTTCCCAGTACTTC